Below are 13 T cell receptor beta chains sequenced from a single sample in a study of CD8+CD57+ T cells in acquired aplastic anemia. The authors sequenced patients whose flow cytometry had shown CD8+CD57+ cell expansion. Template material for TCR beta VDJ and CDR3 profiling consisted of genomic DNA. From the reads, TCRdb called clonotypes with MiXCR, one entry per CDR3 protein. Here the sample spans about 160,000 distinct CDR3 sequences, roughly 48% being singletons. Material: sorted CD4+, CD8+, or CD8+CD57+ T cells (not recorded which) from PBMCs. Every receptor here comes from a human donor with aplastic anemia.

V gene TRBV29-1 combines with J gene TRBJ2-1, with 9 bases identical to TRBD1. From germline, CDR1 is SQVTM and CDR2 ANQGSEA. The CDR3 loop spans 14 amino acids. J gave up 2 bases and V 3 bases, and 2 bases lay outside the gene matches. CDR3 region: CSVEGQGAYNEQFF. The CDR3 bases are TGCAGCGTTGAGGGACAGGGCGCCTACAATGAGCAGTTCTTC.

The chain has TRBV29-1 and TRBJ2-3, with 7 bases that match TRBD2. CDR3 length: 15 residues. Trimming cost V 2 bases and J 4 bases; bases outside gene matches: 9. Germline-derived CDR1 and CDR2 are SQVTM and ANQGSEA. CDR3 DNA sequence: TGCAGCGTTGAACCTAGCGGATCTTGGGCAGATACGCAGTATTTT. It translates to CSVEPSGSWADTQYF.

This clonotype was counted at least ten times. The chain's CDR3 is CASSLLGRNSPLHF. The CDR3 DNA sequence: TGTGCCAGCAGCTTGTTGGGGCGAAATTCACCCCTCCACTTT. The rearrangement uses TRBV7-9 and TRBJ1-6, with a tentative D call TRBD1 (5 bases). Germline V gives CDR1 SEHNR, CDR2 FQNEAQ (reference sequence). This CDR3 is 14 amino acids long. Trimming stripped 3 bases from V and 7 bases from J, with 10 bases between.

This clonotype has a count of ten or more. This sequence joins TRBV12-5 and TRBJ2-3, with 8 bases matching TRBD1. The V segment lost 6 bases and the J segment 2 bases; nucleotides outside the gene matches: 7. This CDR3 has 15 amino acids. Germline assignment: CDR1 LGHNT and CDR2 FRNRAP. The CDR3 is CASGTRQGITDTQYF. As DNA, the CDR3 is TGTGCTAGTGGAACGAGACAGGGGATCACAGATACGCAGTATTTT.

This clonotype occurred many times. The chain uses TRBV7-9 and TRBJ2-2; 8 positions match TRBD2. The J segment lost 4 bases and the V segment lost 4 bases, leaving 8 bases of the junction unmatched. Germline values: CDR1 SEHNR, CDR2 FQNEAQ (reference sequence). The CDR3 covers 16 residues. This chain's CDR3 is CASSSAGGAVTGELFF. The CDR3 DNA is TGTGCCAGCAGCTCGGCGGGGGGCGCGGTCACCGGGGAGCTGTTTTTT. Supplemented by reference TRBV7-9 and TRBJ2-2, the full variable domain reads DTGVSQNPRHKITKRGQNVTFRCDPISEHNRLYWYRQTLGQGPEFLTYFQNEAQLEKSRLLSDRFSAERPKGSFSTLEIQRTEQGDSAMYLCASSSAGGAVTGELFFGEGSRLTVL.

This chain uses TRBV2 with TRBJ1-6; D may be TRBD1 (6 bases). This CDR3 region has 14 residues. From germline, CDR1 is SNHLY and CDR2 FYNNEI. Between the trimmed V and J ends, which lost 6 bases and 10 bases, there was a span of 16 bases. CDR3 in amino acids: CASSLWGARSPLHF. The DNA for the CDR3 is TGTGCCAGCAGCCTCTGGGGGGCGAGGTCACCCCTCCACTTT. Full variable domain (outside the CDR3, taken from reference TRBV2 and TRBJ1-6): EPEVTQTPSHQVTQMGQEVILRCVPISNHLYFYWYRQILGQKVEFLVSFYNNEISEKSEIFDDQFSVERPDGSNFTLKIRSTKLEDSAMYFCASSLWGARSPLHFGNGTRLTVT.

This clonotype was recorded many times. The rearrangement joins TRBV7-2 to TRBJ2-3; D tentatively reads TRBD1 or TRBD2 (5 bases each). V was clipped by 0 bases and J by 10 bases, with 5 bases between them. CDR3 length: 11 amino acids. CDR1 and CDR2 (germline): SGHTA, FQGNSA. This CDR3 is CASSLAGPQYF. The CDR3 DNA sequence: TGTGCCAGCAGCTTAGCGGGACCGCAGTATTTT.

This clonotype showed up many times. J is TRBJ1-1 and V is TRBV12-3 or TRBV12-4, with 8 bases aligning to TRBD1. Losses at the gene ends were 2 bases for V and 1 base for J; bases not matched to a gene: 3. The CDR3 is 15 amino acids. The CDR3 reads CASSLSDRANTEAFF. The CDR3 bases are TGTGCCAGCAGTTTATCGGACAGGGCGAACACTGAAGCTTTCTTT.

The genes are TRBV6-2 or TRBV6-3 and TRBJ2-7; TRBD1 matches at 7 bases. J gave up 4 bases and V 6 bases, and 9 bases lay outside the gene matches. Germline V lookup: CDR1 MNHEY, CDR2 SVGEGT. The CDR3 is 14 amino acids. This chain's CDR3 is CASRLDRVGYEQYF. The CDR3 DNA is TGTGCCAGCAGACTCGACAGGGTCGGATACGAGCAGTACTTC.

This clonotype showed up just a few times. This rearrangement joins TRBV5-1 to TRBJ2-5; no reliable D call. V was trimmed by 4 bases and J by 1 base, leaving 14 bases between them. Germline V lookup: CDR1 SGHRS, CDR2 YFSETQ. The CDR3 has 15 residues. CDR3 residues: CASSMAPGPQETQYF. CDR3 sequence (DNA): TGCGCCAGCAGCATGGCCCCGGGTCCCCAAGAGACCCAGTACTTC. The full variable domain, completed using reference TRBV5-1 and TRBJ2-5, is KAGVTQTPRYLIKTRGQQVTLSCSPISGHRSVSWYQQTPGQGLQFLFEYFSETQRNKGNFPGRFSGRQFSNSRSEMNVSTLELGDSALYLCASSMAPGPQETQYFGPGTRLLVL.

The V and J genes are TRBV7-9 and TRBJ2-2, with a weak D call TRBD2 (6 bases). In germline, CDR1 is SEHNR, CDR2 FQNEAQ (reference sequence). This CDR3 region has 14 residues. V was trimmed by 0 bases and J by 6 bases, leaving 8 bases between them. The CDR3 sequence: CASSLAGGSGELFF. The CDR3 DNA is TGTGCCAGCAGCTTAGCGGGGGGATCCGGGGAGCTGTTTTTT.

The chain recombines TRBV7-9 with TRBJ1-1; D possibly corresponds to TRBD1 (6 bases). Per the germline V gene, CDR1 is SEHNR and CDR2 is FQNEAQ (reference sequence). V lost 6 bases and J lost 3, with 8 bases in between. The CDR3 contains 12 residues. The CDR3 sequence: CASSAGDTEAFF. The CDR3 region has the DNA TGTGCCAGCAGTGCAGGGGACACTGAAGCTTTCTTT.

This clonotype was recorded at least ten times. The chain is built from TRBV7-6 and TRBJ2-5; 8 bases match TRBD1. After removal of 6 bases from V and 5 bases from J, the junction contained 8 bases not matched to a gene. The germline CDR1 and CDR2 sequences are SGHVS and FNYEAQ. This CDR3 comprises 14 residues. CDR3 sequence reads: CASRKDRGEETQYF. The CDR3 DNA follows: TGTGCCAGCAGAAAAGACAGGGGAGAGGAGACCCAGTACTTC.